These 22 T cell receptor beta chains were all obtained from the same sample, sequenced in a study of T cell responses to AZD1222 COVID-19 vaccine. Data came from immunoSEQ multiplex PCR; TCRdb stores just in-frame clones and leaves some out. The profile shows 150,000 to 200,000 clones, 88% of them singletons. Here the sequenced sample was peripheral blood, taken 28 days after the second AZD1222 dose. The receptors come from an adult who received the AZD1222 COVID-19 vaccine.

The chain is built from TRBV9 and TRBJ2-2; no clear D. The CDR3 extends over 16 amino acids. Germline CDR1 SGDLS, CDR2 YYNGEE. V was trimmed by 0 bases and J by 0 bases, leaving 9 bases between them. Here the CDR3 DNA reads TGTGCCAGCAGCGTAGTCTCGGTAGCGAACACCGGGGAGCTGTTTTTT. This codes for CASSVVSVANTGELFF.

The V and J genes are TRBV7-9 and TRBJ1-4, with no clear D. The germline V and J ends were trimmed by 6 bases and 0 bases, with 11 bases remaining between them. CDR1 is SEHNR and CDR2 is FQNEAQ in the germline V gene (reference sequence). This CDR3 has 15 residues. CDR3 nucleotide sequence: TGTGCCAGCAGTAATACAGTTGCAACTAATGAAAAACTGTTTTTT. It specifies CASSNTVATNEKLFF.

The rearrangement links TRBV11-3 to TRBJ2-2; D unresolved. The V gene lost 1 base and the J gene lost 4 bases, with 1 base spanning the gap. Germline V gene data show CDR1 as SGHNT and CDR2 as YENEEA. CDR3 length equals 12 residues. The CDR3 is CASSLGTGELFF. CDR3 in DNA: TGTGCCAGCAGCTTAGGCACCGGGGAGCTGTTTTTT.

The sample holds one count of this clone. This chain joins TRBV7-2 and TRBJ2-2; TRBD2 is a possible D gene (6 bases). This CDR3 contains 15 residues. V was trimmed by 6 bases and J by 2 bases, leaving 13 bases between them. Germline V gene sequence: CDR1 SGHTA, CDR2 FQGNSA. This CDR3 is CASSLRDFNTGELFF. The CDR3 bases are TGTGCCAGCAGTCTCCGGGACTTCAACACCGGGGAGCTGTTTTTT.

V usage is TRBV24-1 and J usage is TRBJ2-1; D perhaps matches TRBD1 (6 bases). The CDR3 runs 15 residues. Germline loops: CDR1 KGHDR, CDR2 SFDVKD. The ends were cut back, 0 bases at V and 7 bases at J, with 12 bases in the middle. The CDR3 loop reads CATSDLRTQGNEQFF. CDR3 coding DNA: TGTGCCACCAGTGATTTGCGAACCCAGGGGAATGAGCAGTTCTTC.

The chain employs TRBV3-1 (or the pseudogene TRBV3-2) and TRBJ2-1; TRBD2 matches 15 bases. The CDR3 consists of 18 residues. V was pared by 0 bases and J by 9 bases, with 9 bases of the junction left unmatched. CDR1 and CDR2 from the germline V gene are LGHDT and YNNKEL (reference sequence). DNA for the CDR3: TGTGCCAGCAGCCAAGACCTCCCTGGACTAGCGGGAGGGGTTGAGCAGTTCTTC. It yields the protein CASSQDLPGLAGGVEQFF.

The V and J genes are TRBV18 and TRBJ2-6; 7 nucleotides align to TRBD2. This CDR3 is 17 amino acids long. The germline V gene encodes CDR1 KGHSH and CDR2 LQKENI. Trimming cost V 3 bases and J 0 bases; bases outside gene matches: 5. CDR3 nucleotide sequence: TGTGCCAGCTCACCTTCAGCGGGGAACTCTGGGGCCAACGTCCTGACTTTC. Translating it yields CASSPSAGNSGANVLTF.

The chain uses TRBV19 and TRBJ1-3; 8 nucleotides agree with TRBD1. CDR3 length: 18 amino acids. Germline V gene sequence: CDR1 LNHDA, CDR2 SQIVND (reference sequence). Germline trimming cut 9 bases from V and 2 bases from J; bases unmatched to any gene: 18. CDR3 sequence: CASSSMAGGVLAGNTIYF. CDR3 bases: TGTGCCAGCTCATCGATGGCAGGGGGCGTTTTGGCTGGAAACACCATATATTTT. The full variable domain, in which reference TRBV19 and TRBJ1-3 provide the parts outside the CDR3, is DGGITQSPKYLFRKEGQNVTLSCEQNLNHDAMYWYRQDPGQGLRLIYYSQIVNDFQKGDIAEGYSVSREKKESFPLTVTSAQKNPTAFYLCASSSMAGGVLAGNTIYFGEGSWLTVV.

The chain carries TRBV6-5 and TRBJ1-2, with 10 bases matching TRBD1. The CDR3 covers 15 residues. The V gene end was trimmed by 0 bases and the J gene end by 6 bases; junction bases not matched to a gene: 4. Germline CDR1 MNHEY, CDR2 SVGAGI. CDR3 DNA sequence: TGTGCCAGCAGTTACTCGGGACAGGGGAGGGATGGCTACACCTTC. The encoded protein is CASSYSGQGRDGYTF.

The chain recombines TRBV4-3 with TRBJ2-7; D may be TRBD2 (6 bases). CDR3 length: 14 amino acids. CDR1 LGHNA and CDR2 YSLEER come from the germline V gene. The germline V and J ends were trimmed by 0 bases and 4 bases, with 10 bases remaining between them. CDR3 protein: CASSQEGGWYEQYF. In DNA form, the CDR3 reads TGCGCCAGCAGCCAAGAGGGGGGATGGTACGAGCAGTACTTC.

The chain has TRBV19 and TRBJ1-2; 9 nucleotides agree with TRBD1. The V segment lost 6 bases and the J segment 7 bases; nucleotides outside the gene matches: 9. The germline gives CDR1 LNHDA, CDR2 SQIVND (reference sequence). The CDR3 totals 14 residues. Written as DNA, the CDR3 is TGTGCCAGTAGCACGGAACAGGGGGCGACTGGCTACACCTTC. This encodes CASSTEQGATGYTF.

The chain carries TRBV18 and TRBJ1-1, with 12 bases that match TRBD1. The V gene's germline CDR1 is KGHSH and CDR2 LQKENI. The CDR3 contains 17 residues. V shed 0 bases and J 4 bases; nucleotides not matched to a gene: 6. CDR3 in DNA: TGTGCCAGCTCACCACCGGGACAGGGGGCGCGTGGCACTGAAGCTTTCTTT. Its protein is CASSPPGQGARGTEAFF.

The chain combines TRBV10-3 with TRBJ2-5, with D possibly matching TRBD2 (6 bases). There are 14 residues in the CDR3. Germline lookup yields CDR1 ENHRY and CDR2 SYGVKD. Between the trimmed V and J ends, which lost 10 bases and 3 bases, there was a span of 18 bases. The CDR3 region is CATAAAGSEETQYF. The CDR3 DNA follows: TGTGCCACCGCTGCCGCCGGGAGCGAAGAGACCCAGTACTTC.

The V call is TRBV6-2 or TRBV6-3, the J call TRBJ2-1; 8 bases fit TRBD2. There are 16 residues in the CDR3. CDR1 MNHEY and CDR2 SVGEGT come from the germline V gene. The ends lost 2 bases at V and 0 bases at J; junction bases unmatched: 3. This CDR3 reads CASSYASGSSYNEQFF. The DNA of the CDR3 is TGTGCCAGCAGTTACGCCAGCGGGAGCTCCTACAATGAGCAGTTCTTC.

The V call is TRBV7-9, the J call TRBJ2-7; TRBD1 aligns across 8 bases. Germline loops: CDR1 SEHNR, CDR2 FQNEAQ (reference sequence). The CDR3 contains 14 residues. V lost 3 bases to trimming and J lost 4 bases; unmatched junction nucleotides: 5. The CDR3 bases are TGTGCCAGCAGCTTGTCAGGGGGCTTATACGAGCAGTACTTC. Translating gives CASSLSGGLYEQYF.

V and J are TRBV30 and TRBJ2-2; unclear D gene. Germline CDR1 GTSNPN, CDR2 SVGIG (reference sequence). The CDR3 loop spans 14 amino acids. The V gene lost 0 bases and the J gene lost 4 bases, with 9 bases spanning the gap. This CDR3 reads CAWSVGTLTGELFF. DNA for the CDR3: TGTGCCTGGAGTGTAGGAACGCTCACCGGGGAGCTGTTTTTT.

The chain links TRBV28 to TRBJ1-1; D is possibly TRBD1 (6 bases). This CDR3 has 14 amino acids. CDR1 and CDR2 (germline): MDHEN, SYDVKM. V was trimmed by 8 bases and J by 1 base, leaving 14 bases between them. CDR3 in DNA: TGTGCCAGCCGATTCACAGGGTCGAACACTGAAGCTTTCTTT. This sequence encodes CASRFTGSNTEAFF.

This chain connects TRBV9 to TRBJ1-3; D remains unclear. V was shortened by 0 bases and J by 0 bases, with 10 bases between the two germline ends. The CDR3 loop spans 16 amino acids. The V gene's germline CDR1 is SGDLS and CDR2 YYNGEE. The CDR3 here is CASSVDQAFSGNTIYF. CDR3 DNA sequence: TGTGCCAGCAGCGTAGATCAGGCTTTCTCTGGAAACACCATATATTTT.

V gene TRBV4-1 combines with J gene TRBJ2-5; 9 bases are shared with TRBD2. CDR1 and CDR2 from the germline V gene are MGHRA and YSYEKL. J gave up 4 bases and V 1 base, and 7 bases lay outside the gene matches. The CDR3 consists of 16 residues. The CDR3 reads CASSQGASGIVETQYF. CDR3 DNA: TGCGCCAGCAGCCAAGGGGCTAGCGGGATAGTAGAGACCCAGTACTTC.

The chain couples TRBV28 to TRBJ1-5; D gene uncertain. Trimming stripped 5 bases from V and 0 bases from J, with 11 bases between. The CDR3 is 15 amino acids. Per germline, CDR1 MDHEN and CDR2 SYDVKM. As DNA, the CDR3 is TGTGCCAGCAGTCTACCGGGAGGTAGCAATCAGCCCCAGCATTTT. This translates into CASSLPGGSNQPQHF.

This sequence joins TRBV15 and TRBJ1-5; D is uncertain. There are 13 residues in the CDR3. The germline V and J ends were trimmed by 3 bases and 7 bases, with 10 bases remaining between them. Germline V gene sequence: CDR1 LNHNV, CDR2 YYDKDF (reference sequence). For the CDR3, the DNA is TGTGCCACCAGCAGCCTCGCTGAGCAGCCCCAGCATTTT. This sequence encodes CATSSLAEQPQHF.

V and J are TRBV14 and TRBJ2-7, with no clear D. The CDR3 has 11 amino acids. The germline V and J ends were trimmed by 3 bases and 7 bases, with 7 bases remaining between them. Germline V gene lookup returns CDR1 SGHDN and CDR2 FVKESK. As DNA, the CDR3 is TGTGCCAGCAGCCAGAACGAAGAGCAGTACTTC. This gives the protein CASSQNEEQYF.